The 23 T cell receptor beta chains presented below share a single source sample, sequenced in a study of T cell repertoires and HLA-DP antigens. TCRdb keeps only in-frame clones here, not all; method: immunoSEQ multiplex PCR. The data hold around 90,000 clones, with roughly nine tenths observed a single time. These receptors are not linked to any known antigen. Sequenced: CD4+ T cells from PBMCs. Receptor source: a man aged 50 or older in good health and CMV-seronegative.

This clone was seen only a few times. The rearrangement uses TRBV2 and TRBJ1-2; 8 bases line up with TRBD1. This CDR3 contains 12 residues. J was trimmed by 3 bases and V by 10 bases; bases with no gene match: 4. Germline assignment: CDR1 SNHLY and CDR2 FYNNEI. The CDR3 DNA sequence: TGTGCCACCTCGACAGGGGACTATGGCTACACCTTC. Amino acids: CATSTGDYGYTF.

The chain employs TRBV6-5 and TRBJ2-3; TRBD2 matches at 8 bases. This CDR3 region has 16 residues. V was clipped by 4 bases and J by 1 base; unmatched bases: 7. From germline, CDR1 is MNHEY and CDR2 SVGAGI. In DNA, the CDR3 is TGTGCCAGCAGTTCCACGGGTAGCGGGGGCACAGATACGCAGTATTTT. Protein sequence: CASSSTGSGGTDTQYF.

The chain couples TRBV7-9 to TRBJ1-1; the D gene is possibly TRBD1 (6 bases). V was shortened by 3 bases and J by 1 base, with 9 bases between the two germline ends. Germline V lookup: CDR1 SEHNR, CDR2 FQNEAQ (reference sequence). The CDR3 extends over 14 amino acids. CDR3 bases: TGTGCCAGCAGCTTCACAGGGAGGAACACTGAAGCTTTCTTT. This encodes CASSFTGRNTEAFF.

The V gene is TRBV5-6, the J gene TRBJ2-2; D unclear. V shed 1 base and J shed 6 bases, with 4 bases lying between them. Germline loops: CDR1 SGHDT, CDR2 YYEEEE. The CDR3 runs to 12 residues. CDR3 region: CASSLFAGELFF. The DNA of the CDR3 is TGTGCCAGCAGCTTGTTCGCCGGGGAGCTGTTTTTT.

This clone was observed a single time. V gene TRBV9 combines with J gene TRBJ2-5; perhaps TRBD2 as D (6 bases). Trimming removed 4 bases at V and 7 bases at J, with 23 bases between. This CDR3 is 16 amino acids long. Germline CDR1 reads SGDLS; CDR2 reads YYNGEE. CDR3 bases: TGTGCCAGCAGCCCTTCGGTCGGGCAGTTGGGAGGGACCCAGTACTTC. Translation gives CASSPSVGQLGGTQYF.

The CDR3 nucleotides are TGTGCCTGGAGTGTGGGGACTAGCAGAGTTGGCACAGATACGCAGTATTTT. It yields the protein CAWSVGTSRVGTDTQYF. The rearrangement joins TRBV30 to TRBJ2-3; 9 bases are shared with TRBD2. V was clipped by 0 bases and J by 1 base; unmatched bases: 8. Germline assignment: CDR1 GTSNPN and CDR2 SVGIG (reference sequence). This CDR3 has 17 amino acids.

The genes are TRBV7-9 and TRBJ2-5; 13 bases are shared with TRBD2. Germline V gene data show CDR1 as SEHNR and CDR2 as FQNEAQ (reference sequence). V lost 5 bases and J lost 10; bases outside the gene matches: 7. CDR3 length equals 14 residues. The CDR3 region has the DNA TGTGCCAGCAGCCGGGGACTAGCGGGAACGGGCCAGTACTTC. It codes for CASSRGLAGTGQYF.

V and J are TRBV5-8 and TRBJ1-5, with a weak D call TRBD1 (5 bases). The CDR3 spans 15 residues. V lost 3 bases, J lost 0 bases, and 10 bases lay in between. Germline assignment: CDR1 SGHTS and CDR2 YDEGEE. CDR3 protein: CASSWGGVSNQPQHF. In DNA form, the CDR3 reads TGTGCCAGCAGCTGGGGGGGGGTTAGCAATCAGCCCCAGCATTTT.

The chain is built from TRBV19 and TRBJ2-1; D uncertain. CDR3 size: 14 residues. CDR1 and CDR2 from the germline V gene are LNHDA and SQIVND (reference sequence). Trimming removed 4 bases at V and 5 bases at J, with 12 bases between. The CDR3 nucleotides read TGTGCCAGTAGTACCCTCCGACGAGACAATGAGCAGTTCTTC. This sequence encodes CASSTLRRDNEQFF. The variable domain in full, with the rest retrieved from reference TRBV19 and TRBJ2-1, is DGGITQSPKYLFRKEGQNVTLSCEQNLNHDAMYWYRQDPGQGLRLIYYSQIVNDFQKGDIAEGYSVSREKKESFPLTVTSAQKNPTAFYLCASSTLRRDNEQFFGPGTRLTVL.

The CDR3 region has the DNA TGTGCCAGTAGTATTGGAGCGGGGGGCGAGAAGACCCAGTACTTC. Its translation is CASSIGAGGEKTQYF. The V and J genes are TRBV19 and TRBJ2-5; 9 nucleotides agree with TRBD2. Losses at the gene ends were 3 bases for V and 6 bases for J; bases not matched to a gene: 8. Looked up from germline, CDR1 is LNHDA and CDR2 is SQIVND (reference sequence). CDR3 length: 15 residues.

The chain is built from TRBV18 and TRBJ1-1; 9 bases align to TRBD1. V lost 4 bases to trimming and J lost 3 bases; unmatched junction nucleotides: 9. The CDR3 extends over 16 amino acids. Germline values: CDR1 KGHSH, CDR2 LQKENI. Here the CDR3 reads CASSQDRGRGDTEAFF. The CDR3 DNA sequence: TGTGCCAGCTCACAGGACAGGGGCCGAGGGGACACTGAAGCTTTCTTT. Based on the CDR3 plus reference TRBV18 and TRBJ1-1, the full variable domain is NAGVMQNPRHLVRRRGQEARLRCSPMKGHSHVYWYRQLPEEGLKFMVYLQKENIIDESGMPKERFSAEFPKEGPSILRIQQVVRGDSAAYFCASSQDRGRGDTEAFFGQGTRLTVV.

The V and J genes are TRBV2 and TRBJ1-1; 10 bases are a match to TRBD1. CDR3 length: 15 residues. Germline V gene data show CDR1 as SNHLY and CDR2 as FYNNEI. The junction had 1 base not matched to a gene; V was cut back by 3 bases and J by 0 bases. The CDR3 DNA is TGTGCCAGCAGTGAGGACAGGGGGATGAACACTGAAGCTTTCTTT. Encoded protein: CASSEDRGMNTEAFF.

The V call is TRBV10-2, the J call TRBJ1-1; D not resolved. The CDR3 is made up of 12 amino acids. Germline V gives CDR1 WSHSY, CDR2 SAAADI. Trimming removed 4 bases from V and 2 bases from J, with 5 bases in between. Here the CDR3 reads CASSGFNTEAFF. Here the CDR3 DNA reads TGCGCCAGCAGTGGTTTCAACACTGAAGCTTTCTTT.

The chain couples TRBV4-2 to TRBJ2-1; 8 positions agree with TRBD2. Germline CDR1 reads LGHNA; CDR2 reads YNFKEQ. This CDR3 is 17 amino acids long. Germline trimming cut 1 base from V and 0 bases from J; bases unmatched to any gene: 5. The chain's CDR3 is CASSQVGGGHSYNEQFF. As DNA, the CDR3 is TGTGCCAGCAGCCAAGTCGGCGGGGGGCACTCCTACAATGAGCAGTTCTTC.

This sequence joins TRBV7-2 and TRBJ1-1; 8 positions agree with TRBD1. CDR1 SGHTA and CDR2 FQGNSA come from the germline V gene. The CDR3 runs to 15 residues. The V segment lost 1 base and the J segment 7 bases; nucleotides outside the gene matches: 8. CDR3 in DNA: TGTGCCAGCAGCTTAGACCAGGGGGCCGGGGGTGAAGCTTTCTTT. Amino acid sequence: CASSLDQGAGGEAFF.

The CDR3 spells CASSPVGFYNEQFF. The CDR3 region has the DNA TGTGCCAGCAGCCCGGTGGGGTTCTACAATGAGCAGTTCTTC. The chain combines TRBV5-6 with TRBJ2-1; D gene ambiguous. The CDR3 is made up of 14 amino acids. Between the trimmed V and J ends, which lost 4 bases and 3 bases, there was a span of 11 bases. Looked up from germline, CDR1 is SGHDT and CDR2 is YYEEEE.

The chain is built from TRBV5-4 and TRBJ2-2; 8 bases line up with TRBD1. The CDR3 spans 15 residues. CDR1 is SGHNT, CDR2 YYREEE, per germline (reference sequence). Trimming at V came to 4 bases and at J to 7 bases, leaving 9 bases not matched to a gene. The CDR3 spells CASSAARGRVGELFF. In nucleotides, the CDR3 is TGTGCCAGCAGCGCCGCCAGGGGGCGGGTCGGGGAGCTGTTTTTT.

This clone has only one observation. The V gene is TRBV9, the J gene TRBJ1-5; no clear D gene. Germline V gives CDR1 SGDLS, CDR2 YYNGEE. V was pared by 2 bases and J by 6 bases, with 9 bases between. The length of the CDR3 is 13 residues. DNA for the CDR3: TGTGCCAGCAGCGTTGCGGGAAGTCAGCCCCAGCATTTT. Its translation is CASSVAGSQPQHF.

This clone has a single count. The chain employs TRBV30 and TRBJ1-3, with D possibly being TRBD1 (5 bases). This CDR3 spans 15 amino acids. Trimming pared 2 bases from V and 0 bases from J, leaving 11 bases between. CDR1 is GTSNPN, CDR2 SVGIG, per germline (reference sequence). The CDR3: CAWSQGLHSGNTIYF. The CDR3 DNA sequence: TGTGCCTGGAGTCAGGGACTCCACTCTGGAAACACCATATATTTT.

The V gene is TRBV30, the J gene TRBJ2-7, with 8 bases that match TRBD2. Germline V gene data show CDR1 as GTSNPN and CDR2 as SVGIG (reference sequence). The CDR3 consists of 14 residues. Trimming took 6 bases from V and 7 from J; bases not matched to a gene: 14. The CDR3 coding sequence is TGTGCCTGTTACGCCGGGACTAGGAGTCAGGAGCAGTACTTC. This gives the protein CACYAGTRSQEQYF.

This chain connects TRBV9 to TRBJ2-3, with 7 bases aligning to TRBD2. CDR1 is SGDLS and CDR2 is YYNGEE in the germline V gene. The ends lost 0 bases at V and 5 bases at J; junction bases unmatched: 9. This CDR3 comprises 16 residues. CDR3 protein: CASSVGDGGYQDTQYF. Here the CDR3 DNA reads TGTGCCAGCAGCGTAGGTGACGGGGGGTACCAAGATACGCAGTATTTT.

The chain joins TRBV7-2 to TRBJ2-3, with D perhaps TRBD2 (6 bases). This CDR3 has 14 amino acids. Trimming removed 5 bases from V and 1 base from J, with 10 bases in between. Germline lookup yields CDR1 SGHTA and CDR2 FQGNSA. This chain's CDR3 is CASSRASGTDTQYF. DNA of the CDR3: TGTGCCAGCAGCCGGGCTAGCGGCACAGATACGCAGTATTTT. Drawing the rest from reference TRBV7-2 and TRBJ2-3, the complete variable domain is GAGVSQSPSNKVTEKGKDVELRCDPISGHTALYWYRQSLGQGLEFLIYFQGNSAPDKSGLPSDRFSAERTGGSVSTLTIQRTQQEDSAVYLCASSRASGTDTQYFGPGTRLTVL.

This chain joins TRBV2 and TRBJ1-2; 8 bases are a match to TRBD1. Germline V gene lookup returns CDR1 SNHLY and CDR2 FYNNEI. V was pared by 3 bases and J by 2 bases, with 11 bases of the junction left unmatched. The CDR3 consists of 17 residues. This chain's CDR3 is CASSDSDRGRVNYGYTF. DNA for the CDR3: TGTGCCAGCAGTGATTCTGACAGGGGAAGGGTGAACTATGGCTACACCTTC.